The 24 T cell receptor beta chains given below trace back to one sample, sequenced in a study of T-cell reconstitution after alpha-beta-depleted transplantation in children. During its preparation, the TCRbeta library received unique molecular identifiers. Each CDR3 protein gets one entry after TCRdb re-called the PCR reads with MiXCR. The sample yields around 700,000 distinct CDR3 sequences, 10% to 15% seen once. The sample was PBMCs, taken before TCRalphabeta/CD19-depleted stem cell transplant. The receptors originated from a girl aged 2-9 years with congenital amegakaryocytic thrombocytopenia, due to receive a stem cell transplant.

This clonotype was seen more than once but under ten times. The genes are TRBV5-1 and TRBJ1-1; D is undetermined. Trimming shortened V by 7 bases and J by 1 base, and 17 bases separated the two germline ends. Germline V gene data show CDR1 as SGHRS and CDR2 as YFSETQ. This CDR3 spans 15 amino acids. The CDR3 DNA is TGCGCCAGCCAGGACGCTCAACGGACGAACACTGAAGCTTTCTTT. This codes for CASQDAQRTNTEAFF.

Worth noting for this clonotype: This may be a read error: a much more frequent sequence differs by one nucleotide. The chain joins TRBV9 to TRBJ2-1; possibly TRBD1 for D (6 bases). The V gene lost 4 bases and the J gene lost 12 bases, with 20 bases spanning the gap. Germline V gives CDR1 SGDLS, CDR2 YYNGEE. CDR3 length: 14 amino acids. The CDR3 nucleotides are TGTGCCAGCAGCAAGACACAGGGATTAGGGGTGCAGTTCTTC. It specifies CASSKTQGLGVQFF. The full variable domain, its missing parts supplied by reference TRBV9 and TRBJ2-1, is DSGVTQTPKHLITATGQRVTLRCSPRSGDLSVYWYQQSLDQGLQFLIQYYNGEERAKGNILERFSAQQFPDLHSELNLSSLELGDSALYFCASSKTQGLGVQFFGPGTRLTVL.

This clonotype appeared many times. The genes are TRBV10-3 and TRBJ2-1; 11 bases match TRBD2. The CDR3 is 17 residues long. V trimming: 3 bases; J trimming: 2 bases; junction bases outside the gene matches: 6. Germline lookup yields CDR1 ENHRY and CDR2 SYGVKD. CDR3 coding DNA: TGTGCCATCAGTGATAATAGCGGGAGGGCCCCCTACAATGAGCAGTTCTTC. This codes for CAISDNSGRAPYNEQFF.

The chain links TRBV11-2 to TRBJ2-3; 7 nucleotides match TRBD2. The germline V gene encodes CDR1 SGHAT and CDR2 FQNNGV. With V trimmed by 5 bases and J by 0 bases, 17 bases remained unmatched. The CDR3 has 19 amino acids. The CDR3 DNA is TGTGCCAGCAGCCGACCCGCGGCGGGAGTCATAACTAGCACAGATACGCAGTATTTT. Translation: CASSRPAAGVITSTDTQYF.

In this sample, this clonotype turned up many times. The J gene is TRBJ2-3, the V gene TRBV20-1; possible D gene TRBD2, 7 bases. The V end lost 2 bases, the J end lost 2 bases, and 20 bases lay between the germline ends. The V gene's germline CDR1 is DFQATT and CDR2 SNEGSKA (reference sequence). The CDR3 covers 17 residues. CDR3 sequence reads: CSARPRGLLADTDTQYF. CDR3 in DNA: TGCAGTGCTAGACCCCGGGGGCTGCTAGCGGACACAGATACGCAGTATTTT.

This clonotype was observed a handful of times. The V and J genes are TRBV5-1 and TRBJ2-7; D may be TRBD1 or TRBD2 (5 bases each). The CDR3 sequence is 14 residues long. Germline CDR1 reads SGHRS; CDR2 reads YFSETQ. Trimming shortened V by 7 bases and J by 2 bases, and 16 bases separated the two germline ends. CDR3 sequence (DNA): TGCGCCAGCGCCTCGGGGCAGTTCCCCTACGAGCAGTACTTC. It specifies CASASGQFPYEQYF.

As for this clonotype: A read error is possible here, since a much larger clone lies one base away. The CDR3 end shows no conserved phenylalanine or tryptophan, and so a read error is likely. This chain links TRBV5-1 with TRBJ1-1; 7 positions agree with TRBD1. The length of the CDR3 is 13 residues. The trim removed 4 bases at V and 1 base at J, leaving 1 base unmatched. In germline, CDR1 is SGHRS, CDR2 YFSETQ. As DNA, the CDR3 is TGCGCCAGCAGCGGGACAGCGAACACTGAAGCTTTCCTT. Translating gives CASSGTANTEAFL.

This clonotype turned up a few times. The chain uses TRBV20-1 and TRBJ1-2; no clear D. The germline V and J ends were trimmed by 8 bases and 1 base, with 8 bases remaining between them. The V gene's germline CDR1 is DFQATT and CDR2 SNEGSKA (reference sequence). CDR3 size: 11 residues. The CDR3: CSIQINYGYTF. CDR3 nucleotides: TGCAGTATACAAATTAACTATGGCTACACCTTC.

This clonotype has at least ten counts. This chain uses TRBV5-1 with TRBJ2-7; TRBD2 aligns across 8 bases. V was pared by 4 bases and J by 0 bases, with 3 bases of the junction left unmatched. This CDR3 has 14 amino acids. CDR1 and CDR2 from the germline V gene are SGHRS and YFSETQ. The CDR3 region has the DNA TGCGCCAGCAGCAAAAGCGGGAGCTCCTACGAGCAGTACTTC. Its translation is CASSKSGSSYEQYF.

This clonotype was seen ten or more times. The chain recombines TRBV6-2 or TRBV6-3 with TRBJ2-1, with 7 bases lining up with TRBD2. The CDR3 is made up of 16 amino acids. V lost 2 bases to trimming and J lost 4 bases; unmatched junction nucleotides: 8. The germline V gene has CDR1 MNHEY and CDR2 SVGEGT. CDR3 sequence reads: CASSYGPSGTYNEQFF. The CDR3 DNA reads TGTGCCAGCAGTTACGGGCCTAGCGGAACTTACAATGAGCAGTTCTTC.

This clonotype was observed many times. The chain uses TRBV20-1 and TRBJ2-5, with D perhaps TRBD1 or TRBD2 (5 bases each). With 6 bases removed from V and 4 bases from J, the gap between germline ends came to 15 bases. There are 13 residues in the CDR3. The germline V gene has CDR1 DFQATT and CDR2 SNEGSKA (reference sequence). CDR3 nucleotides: TGCAGTGCCCGATTGCCTGGGGGAGAGACCCAGTACTTC. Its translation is CSARLPGGETQYF.

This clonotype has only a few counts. DNA of the CDR3: TGCGCCAGCAGGGTCATCCGGGACAGGGCATGGGGCTATCAGGTTGAATACGAGCAGTACTTC. Protein product: CASRVIRDRAWGYQVEYEQYF. The chain links TRBV5-1 to TRBJ2-7; 9 nucleotides align to TRBD1. Trimming took 5 bases from V and 4 from J; bases not matched to a gene: 28. The CDR3 runs 21 residues. Germline assignment: CDR1 SGHRS and CDR2 YFSETQ.

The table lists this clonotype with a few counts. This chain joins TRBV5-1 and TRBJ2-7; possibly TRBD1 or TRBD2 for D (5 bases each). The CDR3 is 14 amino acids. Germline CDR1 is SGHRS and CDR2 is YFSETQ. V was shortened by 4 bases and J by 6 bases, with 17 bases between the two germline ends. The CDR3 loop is CASSEGREGAEQYF. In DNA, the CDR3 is TGCGCCAGCAGCGAAGGTCGGGAAGGGGCCGAGCAGTACTTC.

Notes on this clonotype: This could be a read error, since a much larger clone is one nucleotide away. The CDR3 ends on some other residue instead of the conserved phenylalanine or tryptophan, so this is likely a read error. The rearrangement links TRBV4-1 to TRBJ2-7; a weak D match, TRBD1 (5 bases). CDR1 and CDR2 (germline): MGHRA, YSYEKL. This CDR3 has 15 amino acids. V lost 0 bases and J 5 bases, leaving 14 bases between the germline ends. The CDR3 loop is CASSQEARDYNEQYL. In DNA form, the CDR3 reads TGCGCCAGCAGCCAAGAGGCCAGGGATTATAACGAGCAGTACCTC.

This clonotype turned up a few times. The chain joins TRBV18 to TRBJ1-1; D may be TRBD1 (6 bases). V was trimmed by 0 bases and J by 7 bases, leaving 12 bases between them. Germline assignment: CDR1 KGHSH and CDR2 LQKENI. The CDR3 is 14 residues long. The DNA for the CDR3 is TGTGCCAGCTCACCACCGGGGGGGCGCGATGAAGCTTTCTTT. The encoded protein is CASSPPGGRDEAFF.

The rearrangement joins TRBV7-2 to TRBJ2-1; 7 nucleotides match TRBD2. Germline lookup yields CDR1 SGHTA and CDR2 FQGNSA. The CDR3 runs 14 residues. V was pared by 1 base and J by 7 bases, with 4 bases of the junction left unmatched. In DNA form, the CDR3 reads TGTGCCAGCAGCTTAGTAGGACTAGTAAATGAGCAGTTCTTC. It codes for CASSLVGLVNEQFF.

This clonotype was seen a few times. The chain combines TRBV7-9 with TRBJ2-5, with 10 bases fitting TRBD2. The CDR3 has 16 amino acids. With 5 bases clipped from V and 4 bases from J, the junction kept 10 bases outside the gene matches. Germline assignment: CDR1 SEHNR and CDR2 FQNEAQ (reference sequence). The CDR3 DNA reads TGTGCCAGCAGCCCACTCACTGGGACTAGCGTAGAGACCCAGTACTTC. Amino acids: CASSPLTGTSVETQYF.

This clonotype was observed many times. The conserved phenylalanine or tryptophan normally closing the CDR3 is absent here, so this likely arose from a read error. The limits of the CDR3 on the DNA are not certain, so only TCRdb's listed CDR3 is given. The CDR3 region is CSVAGGDSSYL. The chain carries TRBV29-1 and TRBJ2-5; the D segment call TRBD2 is taken from the table without a DNA check. Germline V lookup: CDR1 SQVTM, CDR2 ANQGSEA. The CDR3 is 11 residues long, counting both termini.

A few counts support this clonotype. The CDR3 loop is CASSSHAAGGVKGTGNTIYF. DNA of the CDR3: TGTGCCAGCAGCTCCCACGCGGCTGGAGGAGTGAAAGGGACTGGAAACACCATATATTTT. The genes are TRBV7-6 and TRBJ1-3; no reliable D call. V gave up 4 bases and J gave up 2 bases, with 27 bases separating them. This CDR3 is 20 amino acids long. The V gene's germline CDR1 is SGHVS and CDR2 FNYEAQ.

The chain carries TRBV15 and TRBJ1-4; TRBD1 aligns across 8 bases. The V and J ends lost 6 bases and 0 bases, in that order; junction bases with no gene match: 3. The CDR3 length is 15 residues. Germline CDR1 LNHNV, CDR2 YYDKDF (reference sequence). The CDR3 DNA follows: TGTGCCACCAGGGACAGGGTGGCAACTAATGAAAAACTGTTTTTT. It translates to CATRDRVATNEKLFF.

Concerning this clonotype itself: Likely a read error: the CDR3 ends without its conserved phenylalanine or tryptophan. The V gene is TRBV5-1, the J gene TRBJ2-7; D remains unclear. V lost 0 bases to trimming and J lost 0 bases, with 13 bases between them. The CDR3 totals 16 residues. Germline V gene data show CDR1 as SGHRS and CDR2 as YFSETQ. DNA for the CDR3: TGCGCCAGCAGCTTGGACCCGTTCACAAGCTCCTACGAGCAGTACCTC. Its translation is CASSLDPFTSSYEQYL.

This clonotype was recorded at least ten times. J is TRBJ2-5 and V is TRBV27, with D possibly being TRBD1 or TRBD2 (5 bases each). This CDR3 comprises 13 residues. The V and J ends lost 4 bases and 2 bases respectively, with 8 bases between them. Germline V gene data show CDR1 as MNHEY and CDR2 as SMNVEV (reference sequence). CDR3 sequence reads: CASSYGGQETQYF. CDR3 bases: TGTGCCAGCAGTTATGGGGGACAAGAGACCCAGTACTTC.

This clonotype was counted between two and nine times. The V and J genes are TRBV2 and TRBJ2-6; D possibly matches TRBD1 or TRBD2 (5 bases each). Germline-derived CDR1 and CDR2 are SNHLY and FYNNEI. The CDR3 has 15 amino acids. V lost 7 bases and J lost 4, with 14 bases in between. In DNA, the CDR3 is TGTGCCAGCATCCCAAGGTGGGACGGGGCCAACGTCCTGACTTTC. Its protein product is CASIPRWDGANVLTF.

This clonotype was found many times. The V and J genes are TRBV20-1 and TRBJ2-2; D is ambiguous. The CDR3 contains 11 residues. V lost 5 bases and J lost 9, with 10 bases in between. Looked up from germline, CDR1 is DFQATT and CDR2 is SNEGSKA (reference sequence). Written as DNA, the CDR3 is TGCAGTGCTCGACGTTTAAGGGAGCTGTTTTTT. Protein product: CSARRLRELFF.